This passage covers 24 T cell receptor beta chains from one sample sequenced in a study of cytomegalovirus exposure and HLA in healthy donors. Data came from immunoSEQ multiplex PCR; TCRdb stores just in-frame clones and leaves some out. The table lists 150,000 to 200,000 clones, roughly 91% of them singletons, with 2.5% to 3.5% in the top ten. What was sequenced was PBMCs. The receptor source for this set is a man aged 18 to 29 in good health and CMV-seronegative.

This clone appeared once. The gene calls are TRBV29-1 and TRBJ2-1; D is possibly TRBD2 (6 bases). V lost 1 base to trimming and J lost 0 bases, with 16 bases between them. This CDR3 comprises 17 residues. Germline V gives CDR1 SQVTM, CDR2 ANQGSEA. In DNA form, the CDR3 reads TGCAGCGTTGAAGTTGATGGGGGGTATAGCTCCTACAATGAGCAGTTCTTC. Amino acid sequence: CSVEVDGGYSSYNEQFF.

The chain joins TRBV28 to TRBJ2-1; 11 bases line up with TRBD2. Germline lookup yields CDR1 MDHEN and CDR2 SYDVKM. The CDR3 covers 14 residues. Trimming removed 4 bases from V and 5 bases from J; junction bases left unmatched: 1. In DNA, the CDR3 is TGTGCCAGCAGTTATAGCGGGGGGGACAATGAGCAGTTCTTC. Translating it yields CASSYSGGDNEQFF.

This rearrangement joins TRBV5-1 to TRBJ2-5; 10 nucleotides agree with TRBD1. This CDR3 has 17 residues. The junction had 11 bases not matched to a gene; V was cut back by 2 bases and J by 4 bases. Germline CDR1 SGHRS, CDR2 YFSETQ. The CDR3 region is CASSFLTGGRFSETQYF. Written as DNA, the CDR3 is TGCGCCAGCAGCTTTTTGACAGGGGGCCGATTCTCAGAGACCCAGTACTTC. Together with reference TRBV5-1 and TRBJ2-5, the CDR3 gives the full variable domain: KAGVTQTPRYLIKTRGQQVTLSCSPISGHRSVSWYQQTPGQGLQFLFEYFSETQRNKGNFPGRFSGRQFSNSRSEMNVSTLELGDSALYLCASSFLTGGRFSETQYFGPGTRLLVL.

The J gene is TRBJ1-4, the V gene TRBV28; D may be TRBD1 (5 bases). The germline V gene encodes CDR1 MDHEN and CDR2 SYDVKM. V lost 6 bases, J lost 10 bases, and 18 bases lay in between. This CDR3 comprises 14 residues. The CDR3 here is CASSLGQGVGKLFF. Here the CDR3 DNA reads TGTGCCAGCAGCCTAGGACAAGGGGTTGGAAAACTGTTTTTT.

V and J are TRBV2 and TRBJ2-5; D unclear. CDR1 and CDR2 (germline): SNHLY, FYNNEI. V lost 4 bases and J 4 bases, leaving 4 bases between the germline ends. The CDR3 is 11 amino acids. Written as DNA, the CDR3 is TGTGCCAGCAGTGCGGGAGAGACCCAGTACTTC. Translated, it gives CASSAGETQYF.

V usage is TRBV7-9 and J usage is TRBJ1-2; D unresolved. Germline V gives CDR1 SEHNR, CDR2 FQNEAQ (reference sequence). This CDR3 has 13 amino acids. The V gene lost 5 bases and the J gene lost 4 bases, with 11 bases spanning the gap. CDR3 amino acids: CASSVLGAYGYTF. The CDR3 DNA reads TGTGCCAGCAGCGTCCTGGGAGCCTATGGCTACACCTTC.

V usage is TRBV11-2 and J usage is TRBJ2-7, with 11 positions matching TRBD1. The CDR3 has 16 amino acids. The germline V gene has CDR1 SGHAT and CDR2 FQNNGV. After removal of 1 base from V and 5 bases from J, the junction contained 7 bases not matched to a gene. The chain's CDR3 is CASSLADLGQGDEQYF. DNA of the CDR3: TGTGCCAGCAGCTTAGCCGACTTGGGACAGGGGGACGAGCAGTACTTC.

The chain is built from TRBV5-1 and TRBJ2-7; D unresolved. There are 14 residues in the CDR3. Between the trimmed V and J ends, which lost 2 bases and 2 bases, there was a span of 11 bases. Germline loops: CDR1 SGHRS, CDR2 YFSETQ. CDR3: CASSLPRFPYEQYF. CDR3 sequence (DNA): TGCGCCAGCAGCTTACCCAGGTTCCCCTACGAGCAGTACTTC.

The chain employs TRBV27 and TRBJ2-1; 7 bases are shared with TRBD1. Per the germline V gene, CDR1 is MNHEY and CDR2 is SMNVEV (reference sequence). CDR3 length: 14 amino acids. V lost 6 bases to trimming and J lost 1 base; unmatched junction nucleotides: 3. CDR3 in DNA: TGTGCCAGCAGCCAGGGGGAGTCCTACAATGAGCAGTTCTTC. Amino acids: CASSQGESYNEQFF.

Only one count was recorded for this clone. The J gene is TRBJ1-4, the V gene TRBV6-1; 10 nucleotides line up with TRBD1. The germline V gene has CDR1 MNHNS and CDR2 SASEGT. V was pared by 7 bases and J by 7 bases, with 6 bases of the junction left unmatched. CDR3 size: 14 residues. The CDR3 reads CASIPGQGGEKLFF. The CDR3 coding sequence is TGTGCCAGCATCCCCGGACAGGGGGGTGAAAAACTGTTTTTT.

The table lists this clone with a count of one. The CDR3 loop reads CASSRDRRSGNTIYF. The CDR3 nucleotides read TGCGCCAGCAGCCGTGACAGACGCTCTGGAAACACCATATATTTT. The rearrangement uses TRBV5-1 and TRBJ1-3; perhaps TRBD1 as D (5 bases). The CDR3 consists of 15 residues. Looked up from germline, CDR1 is SGHRS and CDR2 is YFSETQ. Trimming removed 4 bases from V and 0 bases from J, with 11 bases in between.

V gene TRBV19 combines with J gene TRBJ2-7, with TRBD1 matching 10 bases. Germline V CDR1 and CDR2: LNHDA, SQIVND (reference sequence). The CDR3 consists of 12 residues. Germline trimming cut 6 bases from V and 5 bases from J; bases unmatched to any gene: 1. The CDR3 DNA sequence: TGTGCCAGTAGGGGACAGGGGAACGAGCAGTACTTC. This translates into CASRGQGNEQYF.

This chain connects TRBV10-1 to TRBJ1-2; 8 bases fit TRBD1. Germline CDR1 is WNHNN and CDR2 is SYGVQD (reference sequence). Germline trimming cut 2 bases from V and 6 bases from J; bases unmatched to any gene: 5. The CDR3 runs 14 residues. The CDR3 protein is CASSEGQGGDGYTF. The CDR3 coding sequence is TGCGCCAGCAGTGAGGGACAGGGAGGTGATGGCTACACCTTC.

The rearrangement joins TRBV27 to TRBJ2-5; 8 nucleotides agree with TRBD2. Germline V gives CDR1 MNHEY, CDR2 SMNVEV (reference sequence). This CDR3 is built from 15 residues. V lost 5 bases, J lost 1 base, and 6 bases stayed unmatched. The CDR3 is CASSTLAGSQETQYF. In DNA form, the CDR3 reads TGTGCCAGCAGTACTTTAGCGGGGAGCCAAGAGACCCAGTACTTC.

This chain's CDR3 is CASRQGQGLYGYTF. DNA of the CDR3: TGCGCCAGCAGACAGGGACAGGGGTTATATGGCTACACCTTC. The V gene is TRBV5-1, the J gene TRBJ1-2; 10 nucleotides align to TRBD1. The V segment lost 5 bases and the J segment 5 bases; nucleotides outside the gene matches: 6. Germline V gives CDR1 SGHRS, CDR2 YFSETQ. This CDR3 region has 14 residues.

The chain has TRBV5-8 and TRBJ1-1; no definite D call. The CDR3 extends over 16 amino acids. The V end was cut by 2 bases, the J end by 3 bases, with 17 bases between. Germline assignment: CDR1 SGHTS and CDR2 YDEGEE. CDR3 DNA: TGTGCCAGCAGCTTCGGGTCGGGAGTCATGCACACTGAAGCTTTCTTT. Its protein product is CASSFGSGVMHTEAFF.

This clone appeared once. V usage is TRBV5-6 and J usage is TRBJ1-1, with TRBD1 identical over 7 bases. Per the germline V gene, CDR1 is SGHDT and CDR2 is YYEEEE. Trimming took 2 bases from V and 1 from J; bases not matched to a gene: 2. The CDR3 runs to 14 residues. The CDR3 here is CASSLRDRNTEAFF. DNA for the CDR3: TGTGCCAGCAGCTTAAGGGACAGGAACACTGAAGCTTTCTTT.

The chain carries TRBV5-1 and TRBJ1-3; D is undetermined. V was cut by 2 bases and J by 2 bases, with 11 bases left in between. The CDR3 runs 15 residues. Germline assignment: CDR1 SGHRS and CDR2 YFSETQ. The CDR3 spells CASSFASPTGNTIYF. As DNA, the CDR3 is TGCGCCAGCAGCTTCGCGTCCCCAACTGGAAACACCATATATTTT. The variable domain in full, with the rest retrieved from reference TRBV5-1 and TRBJ1-3, is KAGVTQTPRYLIKTRGQQVTLSCSPISGHRSVSWYQQTPGQGLQFLFEYFSETQRNKGNFPGRFSGRQFSNSRSEMNVSTLELGDSALYLCASSFASPTGNTIYFGEGSWLTVV.

The chain links TRBV27 to TRBJ2-7; D is possibly TRBD2 (6 bases). Per the germline V gene, CDR1 is MNHEY and CDR2 is SMNVEV (reference sequence). The CDR3 loop spans 14 amino acids. V was clipped by 4 bases and J by 2 bases, with 12 bases between them. CDR3 sequence: CASSSPGVPYEQYF. As DNA, the CDR3 is TGTGCCAGCAGTTCCCCGGGAGTCCCCTACGAGCAGTACTTC.

The V gene is TRBV5-8, the J gene TRBJ2-7; 7 nucleotides line up with TRBD1. Germline V gene data show CDR1 as SGHTS and CDR2 as YDEGEE. V shed 4 bases and J 0 bases; nucleotides not matched to a gene: 4. The CDR3 length is 14 residues. DNA for the CDR3: TGTGCCAGCAGCCCAGGGGACAGCTCCTACGAGCAGTACGTC. Translating gives CASSPGDSSYEQYV.

The rearrangement links TRBV6-5 to TRBJ2-1; D is uncertain. CDR3 size: 14 residues. Deletions cut 4 bases from V and 6 bases from J, with 13 bases between. The germline CDR1 and CDR2 sequences are MNHEY and SVGAGI. The CDR3, as DNA: TGTGCCAGCAGTTCCTCCCAAGCCCGCAATGAGCAGTTCTTC. Translation gives CASSSSQARNEQFF.

This clone was seen just once. The chain carries TRBV5-4 and TRBJ2-3; 7 bases are a match to TRBD2. The CDR3 is 15 amino acids. With V trimmed by 5 bases and J by 0 bases, 6 bases remained unmatched. Germline V gives CDR1 SGHNT, CDR2 YYREEE (reference sequence). CDR3 sequence (DNA): TGTGCCAGCAGGACCCAGCGGGGTAGCACAGATACGCAGTATTTT. Its translation: CASRTQRGSTDTQYF.

This chain uses TRBV2 with TRBJ1-4, with TRBD1 matching over 7 bases. Looked up from germline, CDR1 is SNHLY and CDR2 is FYNNEI. This CDR3 region has 15 residues. V dropped 7 bases and J dropped 2; count of bases not matched to a gene: 7. The CDR3 loop reads CASTRRQGTNEKLFF. The CDR3 DNA follows: TGTGCCAGCACTCGAAGACAGGGCACTAATGAAAAACTGTTTTTT.

The V gene is TRBV6-1, the J gene TRBJ2-5, with D unresolved. The CDR3 extends over 15 amino acids. CDR1 MNHNS and CDR2 SASEGT come from the germline V gene. With 7 bases removed from V and 4 bases from J, the gap between germline ends came to 19 bases. The CDR3 here is CASIIGPWNRETQYF. The CDR3 nucleotides are TGTGCCAGCATTATTGGGCCATGGAATAGAGAGACCCAGTACTTC.